The T cell receptor beta chain under discussion was sequenced for a study of blood T cell repertoires in COVID-19. About the research overall: From T cells, B-cell-depleted T cells, or PBMCs came the material, which was cDNA or gDNA.

Original methodology: Estimation of nucleated cell counts was performed using reference gene primer amplification. Here immunoSEQ multiplex PCR was the method, and the copy in TCRdb shows in-frame clones only, minus some. That table furnishes V, J and clone size, whereas the DNA furnished D and trimming. The data show approximately 140,000 clones, approximately 90% seen once. The V gene's germline CDR1 is LGHDT and CDR2 YNNKEL (reference sequence). The CDR3 contains 15 residues. V shed 4 bases and J shed 14 bases, with 21 bases lying between them. This clone came up once. This sequence joins TRBV3-1 (or the pseudogene TRBV3-2) and TRBJ1-6; tentatively, D is TRBD1 (6 bases). The specimen sequenced was peripheral blood. This clonotype originated in a woman aged 40 to 50 with acute or convalescent COVID-19. CDR3 DNA sequence: TGTGCCAGCAGCCTCCGGCAAGGGGGACTACCCGCCCTCCACTTT. Residues: CASSLRQGGLPALHF.